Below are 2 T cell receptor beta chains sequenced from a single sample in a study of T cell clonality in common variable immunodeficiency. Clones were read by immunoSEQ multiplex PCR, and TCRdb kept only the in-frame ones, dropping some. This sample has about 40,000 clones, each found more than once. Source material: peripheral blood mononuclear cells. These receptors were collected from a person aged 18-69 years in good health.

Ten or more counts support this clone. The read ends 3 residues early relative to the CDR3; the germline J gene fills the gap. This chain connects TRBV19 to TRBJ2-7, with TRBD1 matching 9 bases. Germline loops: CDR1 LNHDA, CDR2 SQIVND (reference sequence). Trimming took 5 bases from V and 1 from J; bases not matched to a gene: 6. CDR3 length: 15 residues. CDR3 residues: CASSWDREGSYEQYF. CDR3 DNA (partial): TGTGCCAGTAGTTGGGACAGGGAGGGGTCCTACGAG.

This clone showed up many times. The CDR3 protein is CSAGQSENSPLHF. Incomplete CDR3 DNA: TGCAGTGCAGGACAGTCGGAGAATTCACCC. The genes are TRBV20-1 and TRBJ1-6; a possible D gene is TRBD1 (6 bases). The DNA ends 3 residues before the CDR3 does, and the rest of the CDR3 is filled in from the germline J gene. This CDR3 has 13 amino acids. V was trimmed by 6 bases and J by 7 bases, leaving 13 bases between them. CDR1 DFQATT and CDR2 SNEGSKA come from the germline V gene (reference sequence).